This T cell receptor beta chain was sequenced for a study of cytomegalovirus exposure and HLA in healthy donors. The germline V gene encodes CDR1 SGHTA and CDR2 FQGTGA. With 4 bases removed from V and 2 bases from J, the gap between germline ends came to 5 bases. This CDR3 is built from 12 residues. Whole-study findings and limits: Rare TCR sequences dominated, though some public TCRs recurred in many donors.

Worth noting for this clone: Its antigen is still unknown.

Here immunoSEQ multiplex PCR was the method, and the copy in TCRdb shows in-frame clones only, minus some. The table lists roughly 150,000 clones, about 90% of them singletons, with approximately 5% in the top ten. The sequence was obtained from a young woman in good health and CMV-seronegative. The sequencing sample was made of PBMCs. The V call is TRBV7-3, the J call TRBJ2-5, with no clear D. The CDR3 is CASSSDQETQYF. The CDR3 DNA is TGTGCCAGCAGCTCTGATCAAGAGACCCAGTACTTC.